This is a list of T cell receptor beta chains from one sample in a study of Siglec-9 on CD8 T cells in melanoma. Profiled with immunoSEQ multiplex PCR; TCRdb holds only in-frame clones, not every one. The sample yields 25,000 to 30,000 clones, 80% seen once. The sequenced material came from Siglec-9- CD8+ T cells sorted from blood. All receptors come from a human donor in good health. Both conserved end residues are part of each CDR3. Fields, in order: J gene, V gene, D gene, clone size, CDR3 protein, CDR3 DNA. A D gene is named only where the DNA matches it firmly. Only some rows state a clone size, as once, few, many or a class for expanded clones.

j_call: TRBJ2-5; v_call: TRBV6-5; d_call: .; clone_size: .; cdr3_aa: CASRNPGLEETQYF; cdr3_nt: TGTGCCAGCAGAAACCCGGGTCTGGAAGAGACCCAGTACTTC
j_call: TRBJ2-7; v_call: TRBV5-6; d_call: TRBD1; clone_size: .; cdr3_aa: CASSGGTGWMEQYF; cdr3_nt: TGTGCCAGCAGCGGGGGGACAGGTTGGATGGAGCAGTACTTC
j_call: TRBJ2-1; v_call: TRBV19; d_call: TRBD2; clone_size: .; cdr3_aa: CASREGSYNEQFF; cdr3_nt: TGTGCCAGCCGGGAGGGATCCTACAATGAGCAGTTCTTC
j_call: TRBJ1-2; v_call: TRBV5-6; d_call: .; clone_size: .; cdr3_aa: CASSFWGTYGYTF; cdr3_nt: TGTGCCAGCAGCTTTTGGGGAACCTATGGCTACACCTTC
j_call: TRBJ1-1; v_call: TRBV7-9; d_call: TRBD1; clone_size: .; cdr3_aa: CASSFPLPGQGIEAFF; cdr3_nt: TGTGCCAGCAGCTTCCCCCTCCCGGGACAGGGGATTGAAGCTTTCTTT
j_call: TRBJ2-1; v_call: TRBV5-8; d_call: .; clone_size: .; cdr3_aa: CASSFRGNEQFF; cdr3_nt: TGTGCCAGCAGCTTTCGCGGGAATGAGCAGTTCTTC
j_call: TRBJ1-1; v_call: TRBV28; d_call: TRBD1; clone_size: .; cdr3_aa: CASTFSLRGADTEAFF; cdr3_nt: TGTGCCAGCACCTTCTCCCTCAGGGGGGCAGACACTGAAGCTTTCTTT
j_call: TRBJ2-4; v_call: TRBV7-9; d_call: TRBD2; clone_size: few; cdr3_aa: CASSLSTGTSDKNIQYF; cdr3_nt: TGTGCCAGCAGCTTATCAACCGGGACTAGCGACAAAAACATTCAGTACTTC
j_call: TRBJ2-7; v_call: TRBV6-6; d_call: TRBD1; clone_size: .; cdr3_aa: CASRTRYRGFSYEQYF; cdr3_nt: TGTGCCAGCAGGACCAGATACAGGGGGTTCTCCTACGAGCAGTACTTC
j_call: TRBJ1-1; v_call: TRBV11-2; d_call: TRBD1; clone_size: once; cdr3_aa: CASSLGTGNTEAFF; cdr3_nt: TGTGCCAGCAGCTTAGGGACAGGAAACACTGAAGCTTTCTTT
j_call: TRBJ2-1; v_call: TRBV19; d_call: .; clone_size: .; cdr3_aa: CASSIRYNEQFF; cdr3_nt: TGTGCCAGTAGTATCCGGTACAATGAGCAGTTCTTC
j_call: TRBJ2-5; v_call: TRBV6-5; d_call: .; clone_size: .; cdr3_aa: CASSSDGETQYF; cdr3_nt: TGTGCCAGCAGTTCCGACGGAGAGACCCAGTACTTC
j_call: TRBJ2-5; v_call: TRBV2; d_call: .; clone_size: .; cdr3_aa: CASSEYRAQETQYF; cdr3_nt: TGTGCCAGCAGTGAGTATCGCGCGCAAGAGACCCAGTACTTC
j_call: TRBJ1-1; v_call: TRBV5-4; d_call: .; clone_size: .; cdr3_aa: CASSRDSRGEAFF; cdr3_nt: TGTGCCAGCAGCCGCGACAGTCGGGGTGAAGCTTTCTTT
j_call: TRBJ1-2; v_call: TRBV7-2; d_call: .; clone_size: .; cdr3_aa: CASSQGPEGFSYGYTF; cdr3_nt: TGTGCCAGCAGCCAAGGCCCTGAAGGGTTTAGCTATGGCTACACCTTC
j_call: TRBJ2-5; v_call: TRBV27; d_call: TRBD2; clone_size: .; cdr3_aa: CASTKRGAQETQYF; cdr3_nt: TGTGCCAGCACTAAGCGGGGGGCCCAAGAGACCCAGTACTTC
j_call: TRBJ2-5; v_call: TRBV7-9; d_call: .; clone_size: .; cdr3_aa: CASSFSDGEQETQYF; cdr3_nt: TGTGCCAGCAGCTTTTCCGACGGGGAACAAGAGACCCAGTACTTC
j_call: TRBJ2-1; v_call: TRBV7-3; d_call: .; clone_size: .; cdr3_aa: CASSEQDNEQFF; cdr3_nt: TGTGCCAGCAGCGAACAGGACAATGAGCAGTTCTTC
j_call: TRBJ2-2; v_call: TRBV6-5; d_call: .; clone_size: .; cdr3_aa: CASSYLTAGELFF; cdr3_nt: TGTGCCAGCAGTTACTTGACAGCCGGGGAGCTGTTTTTT
j_call: TRBJ2-3; v_call: TRBV5-6; d_call: TRBD2; clone_size: .; cdr3_aa: CASSLGLAGGQLGDTQYF; cdr3_nt: TGTGCCAGCAGCTTGGGACTAGCGGGGGGGCAGCTGGGAGATACGCAGTATTTT
j_call: TRBJ2-3; v_call: TRBV15; d_call: .; clone_size: .; cdr3_aa: CATSAAGGGTQYF; cdr3_nt: TGTGCCACCAGCGCCGCAGGGGGGGGTACGCAGTATTTT
j_call: TRBJ2-2; v_call: TRBV9; d_call: .; clone_size: .; cdr3_aa: CASSILPGTTGELFF; cdr3_nt: TGTGCCAGCAGCATACTTCCGGGAACCACCGGGGAGCTGTTTTTT
j_call: TRBJ1-1; v_call: TRBV9; d_call: .; clone_size: once; cdr3_aa: CASSVGSQEKAFF; cdr3_nt: TGTGCCAGCAGCGTAGGGTCTCAAGAGAAAGCTTTCTTT
j_call: TRBJ1-2; v_call: TRBV2; d_call: TRBD1; clone_size: .; cdr3_aa: CASSAGQADNYGYTF; cdr3_nt: TGTGCCAGCAGCGCAGGACAGGCAGATAACTATGGCTACACCTTC
j_call: TRBJ2-1; v_call: TRBV6-6; d_call: .; clone_size: .; cdr3_aa: CASSYPPGIPNNEQFF; cdr3_nt: TGTGCCAGCAGTTACCCCCCCGGGATCCCAAACAATGAGCAGTTCTTC
j_call: TRBJ1-6; v_call: TRBV19; d_call: .; clone_size: .; cdr3_aa: CASSIILETENSPLHF; cdr3_nt: TGTGCCAGTAGTATAATACTCGAGACAGAGAATTCACCCCTCCACTTT
j_call: TRBJ1-1; v_call: TRBV23-1; d_call: .; clone_size: .; cdr3_aa: CASSGHPNTEAFF; cdr3_nt: TGCGCCAGTTCGGGACACCCGAACACTGAAGCTTTCTTT
j_call: TRBJ2-7; v_call: TRBV4-1; d_call: .; clone_size: once; cdr3_aa: CASSQEMRTYEQYF; cdr3_nt: TGCGCCAGCAGCCAAGAAATGCGGACCTACGAGCAGTACTTC
j_call: TRBJ1-1; v_call: TRBV7-9; d_call: .; clone_size: .; cdr3_aa: CASSPPQTEAFF; cdr3_nt: TGTGCCAGCAGCCCCCCCCAAACTGAAGCTTTCTTT
j_call: TRBJ1-2; v_call: TRBV5-4; d_call: TRBD1; clone_size: .; cdr3_aa: CASSLIERGRGGYTF; cdr3_nt: TGTGCCAGCAGCTTGATTGAAAGGGGGCGCGGTGGCTACACCTTC
j_call: TRBJ2-2; v_call: TRBV30; d_call: TRBD1; clone_size: .; cdr3_aa: CAWIGTGVEGELFF; cdr3_nt: TGTGCCTGGATTGGGACAGGGGTCGAAGGGGAGCTGTTTTTT
j_call: TRBJ2-7; v_call: TRBV14; d_call: TRBD1; clone_size: once; cdr3_aa: CASSRPGQGLNEQYF; cdr3_nt: TGTGCCAGCAGCCGACCGGGACAGGGTTTAAACGAGCAGTACTTC
j_call: TRBJ2-1; v_call: TRBV13; d_call: .; clone_size: .; cdr3_aa: CASSLRTSGVRQFF; cdr3_nt: TGTGCCAGCAGCTTACGGACCAGCGGTGTGAGGCAGTTCTTC
j_call: TRBJ1-1; v_call: TRBV6-6; d_call: TRBD1; clone_size: .; cdr3_aa: CASSYSQGATEAFF; cdr3_nt: TGTGCCAGCAGTTACTCACAGGGGGCCACTGAAGCTTTCTTT
j_call: TRBJ1-3; v_call: TRBV4-1; d_call: .; clone_size: .; cdr3_aa: CASSQESPTTGNTIYF; cdr3_nt: TGCGCCAGCAGCCAAGAAAGTCCGACTACTGGAAACACCATATATTTT
j_call: TRBJ2-2; v_call: TRBV7-6; d_call: .; clone_size: .; cdr3_aa: CASSSTISLTGELFF; cdr3_nt: TGTGCCAGCAGCTCCACTATAAGTTTAACCGGGGAGCTGTTTTTT
j_call: TRBJ1-5; v_call: TRBV28; d_call: .; clone_size: .; cdr3_aa: CASSPNSSNQPQHF; cdr3_nt: TGTGCCAGCAGCCCCAACAGTAGCAATCAGCCCCAGCATTTT
j_call: TRBJ2-7; v_call: TRBV18; d_call: .; clone_size: .; cdr3_aa: CASSPYSPGRNSYEQYF; cdr3_nt: TGTGCCAGCTCACCATATTCCCCTGGCAGGAATTCCTACGAGCAGTACTTC
j_call: TRBJ2-7; v_call: TRBV4-1; d_call: .; clone_size: .; cdr3_aa: CASSFTASYEQYF; cdr3_nt: TGCGCCAGCAGCTTTACTGCCTCCTACGAGCAGTACTTC
j_call: TRBJ2-5; v_call: TRBV15; d_call: TRBD1; clone_size: .; cdr3_aa: CATSSRDRVSETQYF; cdr3_nt: TGTGCCACCAGCAGCAGGGACAGGGTATCGGAGACCCAGTACTTC
j_call: TRBJ1-3; v_call: TRBV29-1; d_call: .; clone_size: .; cdr3_aa: CSVVPGDRSGNTIYF; cdr3_nt: TGCAGCGTTGTCCCAGGAGATCGCTCTGGAAACACCATATATTTT
j_call: TRBJ1-5; v_call: TRBV27; d_call: .; clone_size: .; cdr3_aa: CASSPFEGGNQPQHF; cdr3_nt: TGTGCCAGCAGTCCGTTCGAGGGGGGTAATCAGCCCCAGCATTTT
j_call: TRBJ2-5; v_call: TRBV9; d_call: .; clone_size: .; cdr3_aa: CASSPMGGLGETQYF; cdr3_nt: TGTGCCAGCAGCCCGATGGGCGGGCTTGGAGAGACCCAGTACTTC
j_call: TRBJ1-2; v_call: TRBV6-1; d_call: .; clone_size: .; cdr3_aa: CASMEGFGGYTF; cdr3_nt: TGTGCCAGCATGGAGGGGTTTGGTGGCTACACCTTC
j_call: TRBJ2-1; v_call: TRBV5-1; d_call: .; clone_size: .; cdr3_aa: CASSLLTGIYNEQFF; cdr3_nt: TGCGCCAGCAGCTTGTTGACGGGAATCTACAATGAGCAGTTCTTC
j_call: TRBJ1-5; v_call: TRBV25-1; d_call: TRBD1; clone_size: few; cdr3_aa: CARNDRGISQPQHF; cdr3_nt: TGTGCCAGAAATGACAGGGGGATATCGCAGCCCCAGCATTTT
j_call: TRBJ2-3; v_call: TRBV13; d_call: .; clone_size: .; cdr3_aa: CASTTSTDTQYF; cdr3_nt: TGTGCCAGCACCACAAGCACAGATACGCAGTATTTT